A single sample is the source of the 21 T cell receptor beta chains below, sequenced in a study of CD8 T cells in Susac syndrome. RNA in amounts of about 0.5 to 1 ug was reverse transcribed with random hexamers. Using its own MiXCR run on the immunoSEQ multiplex PCR reads, TCRdb lists one record per CDR3 protein. The data show about 150,000 distinct CDR3 sequences, with 95% to 96% seen just once and about 0.15% held by the top ten. The sample taken for sequencing was CD8+ T cells from PBMCs. The receptor source for this set is a human donor with multiple sclerosis.

The rearrangement joins TRBV30 to TRBJ2-1; the D is unclear. V was pared by 1 base and J by 8 bases, with 12 bases between. Germline CDR1 reads GTSNPN; CDR2 reads SVGIG (reference sequence). This CDR3 has 13 residues. CDR3 sequence (DNA): TGTGCCTGGAGTGAGGCTCCGGGTGATGAGCAGTTCTTC. Translating it yields CAWSEAPGDEQFF.

The genes are TRBV12-3 or TRBV12-4 and TRBJ2-5, with 8 bases that match TRBD2. V trimming: 5 bases; J trimming: 4 bases; junction bases outside the gene matches: 3. The CDR3 loop spans 13 amino acids. DNA of the CDR3: TGTGCCAGCAGTGGCGGGGGGACAGAGACCCAGTACTTC. It is translated as CASSGGGTETQYF.

V and J are TRBV6-5 and TRBJ1-6; D not resolved. Looked up from germline, CDR1 is MNHEY and CDR2 is SVGAGI. The V end lost 4 bases, the J end lost 8 bases, and 12 bases lay between the germline ends. The CDR3 loop spans 14 amino acids. The CDR3 region is CASSLGTGDSPLHF. CDR3 DNA sequence: TGTGCCAGCAGTTTGGGTACCGGAGATTCACCCCTCCACTTT.

The gene calls are TRBV9 and TRBJ2-1; 7 nucleotides align to TRBD1. CDR3 length: 14 residues. Per the germline V gene, CDR1 is SGDLS and CDR2 is YYNGEE. V lost 1 base, J lost 8 bases, and 6 bases stayed unmatched. The DNA of the CDR3 is TGTGCCAGCAGCGTAAAGTACAGGGGCGATGAGCAGTTCTTC. Protein sequence: CASSVKYRGDEQFF.

V and J are TRBV7-2 and TRBJ1-3, with D maybe TRBD1 (5 bases). The CDR3 contains 16 residues. CDR1 and CDR2 (germline): SGHTA, FQGNSA. With 5 bases removed from V and 4 bases from J, the gap between germline ends came to 18 bases. The CDR3, as DNA: TGTGCCAGCAGCCCACGCCGGGGGGAGATCGGAAACACCATATATTTT. This codes for CASSPRRGEIGNTIYF.

V is TRBV5-1 and J is TRBJ1-4; a weak D match, TRBD1 (5 bases). V lost 5 bases to trimming and J lost 6 bases, with 20 bases between them. The CDR3 has 16 amino acids. Germline CDR1 and CDR2: SGHRS and YFSETQ. The chain's CDR3 is CASRTGTSGEYEKLFF. The CDR3 DNA reads as TGCGCCAGCAGGACCGGGACCTCAGGAGAGTATGAAAAACTGTTTTTT.

The chain joins TRBV11-2 to TRBJ2-7; the match to TRBD1 covers 8 bases. Germline assignment: CDR1 SGHAT and CDR2 FQNNGV. Trimming removed 2 bases from V and 3 bases from J; junction bases left unmatched: 6. CDR3 size: 15 residues. This chain's CDR3 is CASSLFAGQVYEQYF. DNA for the CDR3: TGTGCCAGCAGCTTATTCGCGGGACAGGTCTACGAGCAGTACTTC.

The gene calls are TRBV13 and TRBJ2-5, with D unclear. Germline-derived CDR1 and CDR2 are PRHDT and FYEKMQ (reference sequence). Trimming cost V 3 bases and J 5 bases, with 7 bases left between them. The CDR3 has 12 residues. This chain's CDR3 is CASSFRSETQYF. The CDR3 DNA reads TGTGCCAGCAGCTTCAGGTCGGAGACCCAGTACTTC.

The CDR3 nucleotides read TGTGCCAGCAGTCTGGTTGGGCCCCATACCGAGCAGTTCTTC. It specifies CASSLVGPHTEQFF. The J gene is TRBJ2-1, the V gene TRBV12-3 or TRBV12-4; no clear D. Trimming stripped 5 bases from V and 10 bases from J, with 18 bases between. This CDR3 comprises 14 residues.

The chain recombines TRBV10-3 with TRBJ2-1; D might be TRBD2 (7 bases). Germline V gives CDR1 ENHRY, CDR2 SYGVKD. The CDR3 has 17 residues. V was shortened by 1 base and J by 0 bases, with 13 bases between the two germline ends. The CDR3 DNA sequence: TGTGCCATCAGTGAGTGGGGGGGCCGCCGCTCCTACAATGAGCAGTTCTTC. Translation gives CAISEWGGRRSYNEQFF.

The chain carries TRBV13 and TRBJ2-1; TRBD1 aligns across 11 bases. Trimming cost V 2 bases and J 6 bases; bases outside gene matches: 3. In germline, CDR1 is PRHDT, CDR2 FYEKMQ (reference sequence). The CDR3 sequence is 15 residues long. The CDR3 DNA sequence: TGTGCCAGCAGCTTAACCGGGACAGGGGGCAATGAGCAGTTCTTC. Translated, it gives CASSLTGTGGNEQFF.

The chain has TRBV7-8 and TRBJ2-7, with TRBD1 matching 8 bases. V was pared by 2 bases and J by 1 base, with 1 base of the junction left unmatched. CDR1 and CDR2 (germline): SGHVS, FQNEAQ. The CDR3 has 14 residues. This CDR3 is CASSLTGGSYEQYF. The DNA for the CDR3 is TGTGCCAGCAGCTTAACAGGGGGATCCTACGAGCAGTACTTC.

This clonotype was detected once. This chain uses TRBV9 with TRBJ2-3; 8 positions match TRBD2. The CDR3 spans 17 residues. The ends lost 3 bases at V and 3 bases at J; junction bases unmatched: 12. Germline V gene lookup returns CDR1 SGDLS and CDR2 YYNGEE. The CDR3 DNA reads as TGTGCCAGCAGCGCGGAGAGTGGCGGGGGGACTACAGATACGCAGTATTTT. This encodes CASSAESGGGTTDTQYF.

J is TRBJ1-5 and V is TRBV12-3 or TRBV12-4; no clear D. The germline V and J ends were trimmed by 7 bases and 6 bases, with 10 bases remaining between them. The CDR3 totals 12 residues. This chain's CDR3 is CASTLGSQPQHF. The CDR3, as DNA: TGTGCCAGCACCCTGGGGTCTCAGCCCCAGCATTTT.

The V and J genes are TRBV27 and TRBJ2-6; perhaps TRBD2 as D (5 bases). This CDR3 contains 16 residues. Germline assignment: CDR1 MNHEY and CDR2 SMNVEV (reference sequence). The ends were cut back, 6 bases at V and 0 bases at J, with 12 bases in the middle. The DNA of the CDR3 is TGTGCCAGCAGCGCCCTAGGGAGCTCTGGGGCCAACGTCCTGACTTTC. It specifies CASSALGSSGANVLTF.

The chain joins TRBV7-9 to TRBJ2-7; weak D call: TRBD2 (5 bases). V was clipped by 2 bases and J by 6 bases, with 8 bases between them. Germline values: CDR1 SEHNR, CDR2 FQNEAQ (reference sequence). The length of the CDR3 is 12 residues. Here the CDR3 reads CASSLRGAEQYF. DNA of the CDR3: TGTGCCAGCAGCTTACGGGGTGCCGAGCAGTACTTC.

The chain combines TRBV9 with TRBJ2-5; perhaps TRBD1 as D (5 bases). Trimming removed 4 bases at V and 1 base at J, with 14 bases between. Looked up from germline, CDR1 is SGDLS and CDR2 is YYNGEE. The CDR3 runs to 15 residues. In nucleotides, the CDR3 is TGTGCCAGCAGCTCTCGTGACAGATTCCAAGAGACCCAGTACTTC. It specifies CASSSRDRFQETQYF.

The chain links TRBV5-1 to TRBJ1-2, with D uncertain. In germline, CDR1 is SGHRS, CDR2 YFSETQ. The CDR3 contains 13 residues. The V end was cut by 4 bases, the J end by 8 bases, with 15 bases between. For the CDR3, the DNA is TGCGCCAGCAGCCTCGAGTGGGCGGGAGGCTACACCTTC. Its translation is CASSLEWAGGYTF.

V is TRBV3-1 and J is TRBJ2-1; the match to TRBD2 covers 8 bases. The germline V gene has CDR1 LGHDT and CDR2 YNNKEL (reference sequence). V lost 3 bases, J lost 2 bases, and 3 bases stayed unmatched. The CDR3 is 15 amino acids. The CDR3 DNA reads as TGTGCCAGCAGCCAGAGGACTAGCCCCTACAATGAGCAGTTCTTC. It codes for CASSQRTSPYNEQFF.

The chain recombines TRBV29-1 with TRBJ1-5; TRBD1 might be the D (6 bases). This CDR3 is 14 amino acids long. Trimming shortened V by 5 bases and J by 4 bases, and 15 bases separated the two germline ends. From germline, CDR1 is SQVTM and CDR2 ANQGSEA. CDR3 protein: CSVSRGAGNQPQHF. CDR3 bases: TGCAGCGTTTCACGGGGGGCGGGTAATCAGCCCCAGCATTTT. The whole variable domain, filled in from reference TRBV29-1 and TRBJ1-5, reads SAVISQKPSRDICQRGTSLTIQCQVDSQVTMMFWYRQQPGQSLTLIATANQGSEATYESGFVIDKFPISRPNLTFSTLTVSNMSPEDSSIYLCSVSRGAGNQPQHFGDGTRLSIL.

The chain uses TRBV30 and TRBJ2-7; perhaps TRBD1 as D (5 bases). CDR1 and CDR2 from the germline V gene are GTSNPN and SVGIG (reference sequence). Trimming pared 5 bases from V and 0 bases from J, leaving 11 bases between. The CDR3 runs 13 residues. The CDR3 DNA follows: TGTGCCTGGGTTACAGGCTCCTCCTACGAGCAGTACTTC. It codes for CAWVTGSSYEQYF.